The T cell receptor (beta chain) described here comes from a study of cytomegalovirus exposure and HLA in healthy donors (dated by TCRdb to about 2017). For the wider study: An earlier analysis of 587 of the donors reported 276 Gb of sequence data and 95 million to 130 million unique TCR beta sequences obtained from some 170 million T cells. About 300 gigabases of sequencing data and 70 million to 100 million unique TCR sequences were included in an early release covering under 650 HLA-typed donors. Of the approximately 400 genotyped donors, 65% to 90% fell in the genetic ancestry cluster associated with self-reported Caucasian donors. The aim of the study was to test whether cataloging public T cell receptors could identify signatures of past pathogen exposure. The T cell repertoires of 666 subjects were profiled by immunosequencing and related to cytomegalovirus serostatus. A separate validation cohort of about 110 different subjects was used in addition to the roughly 620-subject first cohort. To predict cytomegalovirus infection status, the study brought together high-throughput TCR immunosequencing, statistical association of individual TCRs with disease status, and machine learning. A later analysis re-analyzed previously published TCR beta repertoires from about 730 donors and added high-resolution HLA genotyping to study TCR occurrence patterns. Rather than using new phenotypic data, the later analysis identified candidate immune exposures from TCR beta sequences and from how often those sequences occurred across donors. To decide whether each TCR beta V gene segment behaved as functional or pseudogenic, an earlier analysis of 587 of the donors relied on high-throughput TCR beta sequencing. Donor age, sex, ethnicity and CMV serostatus were compiled alongside the repertoire data. A later genetic analysis took genome-wide SNP genotypes for about 65% of the 666 donors and used that subset as a discovery cohort. Every discovery cohort repertoire had been produced on one sequencing platform. Class I and class II HLA loci were covered by the typing at four-digit resolution. The number of typed donors differed by locus: 629-630 for A, B, C, DRB1 and DQB1; approximately 520 for DQA1; fewer than 610 for DPA1; and 450 to 480 for DPB1. Several DR-DQ haplotypes were treated as single units for association and clustering because of strong linkage in the cohort. Among roughly 400 genotyped donors of the cohort, an average of approximately 240,000 unique TCR beta nucleotide sequences was sequenced per donor, of which roughly 18% were non-productive.

Overall results and qualifications from the work: Specific HLA alleles were associated with about 17,000 TCR beta sequences at a false discovery rate of 0.05 in a later analysis. In an earlier analysis of approximately 590 of the donors, most TCR beta V segments appeared in productive rearrangements about 87% or about 30% of the time, broadly matching IMGT annotations. A further reported finding was that TCR beta sequences accurately predicted the HLA-A and HLA-B alleles for most subjects in the first cohort. Sequencing depth was assumed to be roughly uniform across donors in the presence/absence analyses, though that assumption may not hold. According to the authors, the approach could potentially be generalized to other disease states and immunological phenotypes. Immune exposure information for the cohort was limited to CMV serostatus. In a later analysis, HLA-associated TCR beta chains were found to be more clonally expanded and to have lower generation probabilities than equally common non-associated chains. A group of highly shared sequence variants was considered likely to be a technical artifact of the sequencing pipeline. A later genetic analysis associated a missense DCLRE1C variant with V-gene and J-gene trimming of TCR beta chains, and an independent cohort replicated the association. In both the original and validation cohorts, the classifier was reported to diagnose cytomegalovirus status with high specificity and sensitivity. HLA typing was unavailable for some donors at each locus, so association tests used only the typed subset. Assigning TCR associations to individual alleles was difficult when HLA alleles, especially DR and DQ, strongly co-occurred. According to a later analysis, TCR association rates differed among HLA loci, with DRB1 alleles showing the most associated TCRs and HLA-C alleles showing the fewest. This cohort had only TCR beta chains sequenced, and the lack of alpha or paired-chain data limited which features could be detected. In a later analysis, most CMV-associated TCR beta chains were found to appear HLA-restricted, with HLA associations seemingly driven largely by CMV exposure. The earlier analysis of 450 to 700 of the donors excluded roughly 16 rarely observed V segments, including chromosome 9 orphons, because counts were too low. Correlated functional status among segregating V segments might be attributable to linkage disequilibrium, but an unknown experimental factor could not be ruled out. Because the 87-base-pair reads could not distinguish some IMGT-functional V segments, including TRBV6-2 and TRBV6-3, those segments were excluded. Three of the identified cytomegalovirus-associated TCR beta chains were confirmed in vitro to be specific for cytomegalovirus antigens. In a later genetic analysis, fewer N-insertions in productive TCRs were reported among donors in an Asian-associated ancestry cluster than the roughly 640-donor mean. A total of fewer than 200 TCR beta chains were listed by the study as associated with cytomegalovirus. In a later analysis, several top co-occurrence clusters were reported to appear linked to parvovirus B19, influenza, CMV and Epstein-Barr virus. While some public TCRs were present in many individuals, most TCR sequences turned up only very rarely across donors.

Remarks on this clone: Its specific antigen is unknown.

In total, 500 to 700 healthy bone marrow donors made up the cohort. At the time of sampling, every cohort member was nominally healthy, though immune exposures that went unrecorded were likely present. The donor was CMV seronegative and belonged to the group of over 350 seronegative cohort members. A peripheral blood sample was provided by each donor, and peripheral blood mononuclear cells were used for TCR beta sequencing. The Qiagen DNeasy Blood Extraction Kit was used to extract genomic DNA from the blood cell samples. Library generation was performed with the immunoSEQ multiplex PCR assay. For the multiplex PCR, a mixture combining 60 forward primers for TCR Vbeta segments and 13 reverse primers for TCR Jbeta segments was used. A multiplex PCR assay on genomic DNA amplified the CDR3 region of rearranged TCR beta genes. The Illumina HiSeq System was used to sequence the amplified TCR beta libraries as 87-base-pair reads. On the study's bioinformatics: A later analysis counted tens of millions of unique TCR beta chains across the 550 to 800 repertoires, and roughly 10 million of these chains were shared by at least two donors. A nearest-neighbor algorithm error-corrected the raw reads and collapsed the reads into unique sequences, merging closely related sequences to remove PCR and sequencing errors. To assign V, D and J gene segments, CDR3 sequences were aligned to IMGT reference sequences. For a sequence to be retained, a match of at least six nucleotides was required to both a V gene segment and a J gene segment. A rearrangement counted as productive if the CDR3 had no stop codons and remained in frame with V and J, and every other rearrangement counted as non-productive. Following IMGT convention, CDR3 was defined as the stretch from the second conserved V-encoded cysteine up to the conserved J-encoded phenylalanine. The earlier analysis of around 640 of the donors excluded sequences that lacked an unambiguous match to a single V gene segment. An earlier analysis of some 610 of the donors called V segments functional above 56.7% productive rearrangements and segregating when the between-donor standard deviation exceeded 5%. To diagnose cytomegalovirus status from the catalog of TCR beta chain sequences, a statistical classification framework was built. V and J gene assignment, in a later analysis, came from comparing TCR nucleotide sequences with IMGT/GENE-DB human TR gene sequences. In a later analysis, CDR3 sequences and most-parsimonious VDJ recombination scenarios were assigned using the TCRdist pipeline. In a later analysis, each TCR beta chain was defined by its CDR3 amino acid sequence together with its V-gene family, and reads lacking a unique V-gene family were excluded. In a later analysis, approximately 640 highly shared, low-generation-probability nucleotide sequences were removed to address suspected cross-contamination and a sequencing artifact. In a later analysis, a clonal expansion index was calculated for each public chain from normalized within-repertoire ranks of inferred template counts. Generation probabilities in a later analysis came from a VDJ recombination model fitted to out-of-frame rearrangements, and those results were checked against IGoR. In a later analysis, TCR-TCR, TCR-HLA and TCR-CMV co-occurrence was scored with hypergeometric tests, and a repertoire-size bias correction was applied to TCR pairs. To estimate false discovery rates, a later analysis permuted the HLA or CMV assignments 20 times. In a later analysis, co-occurring TCRs were grouped using DBSCAN, with TCRdist sequence similarity added in when clustering inside HLA-allele-positive subsets. Repertoires with fewer than 30,000 or more than 120,000 public chains were left out of co-occurrence clustering, as were four to six repertoires with anomalous nucleotide sharing. TCRdb took over this immuneACCESS table, retaining in-frame rearrangements with V and J assigned. Such tables are incomplete; in checked studies, under half of the missing clones stem from an unresolved V gene, and the remainder is unexplained. The D gene and trimming were derived from the DNA, and the V and J assignments and clone size from that table. The table for this sample lists approximately 100,000 clones. The ten biggest clones cover about 0.59% of the sample.

The germline V end is reduced by 3 bases and the J end by 2 bases; junction bases left unmatched: 10. The germline V gene yields SNHLY for CDR1 and FYNNEI for CDR2. From the cysteine through the phenylalanine, the CDR3 covers 17 amino acids. The entry retains the CDR3 DNA only, 51 bases that are in frame from base 1. The receptor's source is a man aged 45-65 years in good health and CMV-seronegative. The chain joins TRBV2 to TRBJ2-7, and 10 junctional nucleotides match TRBD2. Input material: PBMCs. The CDR3 in this case is CASSEWSGRAVPYEQYF. The DNA reads as follows: TGTGCCAGCAGTGAGTGGAGCGGGAGGGCAGTCCCCTACGAGCAGTACTTC.